This is a list of T cell receptor beta chains from one sample in a study of blood T cells in healthy people across ages. MiXCR, run by TCRdb on the 5' RACE reads, gives a single entry per CDR3 protein. The data show fewer than 2,000,000 distinct CDR3 sequences, 30% to 40% seen once. The specimen was blood. Receptors originate from a human donor in good health. Both conserved end residues are part of each CDR3. D genes are given only for firm matches. Size values are once, few and many counts, or a class for expanded clones, and some rows have none.

TRBD1,TRBJ2-1,NA,TRBV27,TGTGCCAGCCGTAAGACCGGGACAGGATGGTACGAGCAGTTCTTC,CASRKTGTGWYEQFF
NA,TRBJ2-7,NA,TRBV3-1,TGTGCCAGCAGCCAGGGAACTTTTACCCAGTACTTC,CASSQGTFTQYF
NA,TRBJ2-1,NA,TRBV7-9,TGTGCCAGCAGCTTAGCCCGGGGCTCGGATGAGCAGTTCTTC,CASSLARGSDEQFF
TRBD1,TRBJ2-7,many,TRBV7-9,TGTGCCAGCAGTTCCAGGGGGCGGGGAGAGCAGTACTTC,CASSSRGRGEQYF
NA,TRBJ2-7,few,TRBV29-1,TGCAGCGTTCAGCCAGGGGTAACCTACGAGCAGTACTTC,CSVQPGVTYEQYF
NA,TRBJ1-2,few,TRBV20-1,TGCAGTGCTATATTGGGAGGCGGCTACACCTTC,CSAILGGGYTF
NA,TRBJ2-1,NA,TRBV24-1,TGTGCCACCGGGCCTGAGGATGGGTTACCCTACAATGAGCAGTTCTTC,CATGPEDGLPYNEQFF
NA,TRBJ1-2,few,TRBV7-2,TGTGCCAGCAGATCGGTCGGGCCGCAGGGCTACACCTTC,CASRSVGPQGYTF
NA,TRBJ1-4,NA,TRBV5-5,TGTGCCAGCAGCGAAGATGGGACCTATGAAAAACTGTTTTTT,CASSEDGTYEKLFF
TRBD2,TRBJ2-5,once,TRBV20-1,TGCAGTGCCCTTCTAGCGGGGGGACTGGAGGAGACCCAGTACTTC,CSALLAGGLEETQYF
NA,TRBJ2-5,NA,TRBV20-1,TGCAGTGCCAATCGGGGATGGGGGGAGCAGTACTTC,CSANRGWGEQYF
TRBD1,TRBJ1-2,NA,TRBV4-3,TGCGCCAGCAGCCAAGATGACAGACAGGGAGCTAACTATGGCTACACCTTC,CASSQDDRQGANYGYTF
NA,TRBJ1-1,NA,TRBV20-1,TGCAGTGCTACCAACAGGGCTGGCACTGAAGCTTTCTTT,CSATNRAGTEAFF
TRBD2,TRBJ2-5,few,TRBV20-1,TGCAGTGCGGACGGACTAGCGGGGGGCCAAGAGACCCAGTACTTC,CSADGLAGGQETQYF
NA,TRBJ2-1,NA,TRBV4-3,TGCGCCAGCAGCCAAGAGCCCAGTAGCGGTTTCTACAATGAGCAGTTCTTC,CASSQEPSSGFYNEQFF
NA,TRBJ2-1,NA,TRBV3-1,TGTGCCAGCAGCCATACGCTGGGTAGTGAGCAGTTCTTC,CASSHTLGSEQFF
NA,TRBJ1-1,few,TRBV5-1,TGCGCCAGCAGCTACTGGAATGTCGTGAACACTGAAGCTTTCTTT,CASSYWNVVNTEAFF
NA,TRBJ2-2,NA,TRBV18,TGTGCCAGCTCACCCCTGGACAGACGGAACACCGGGGAGCTGTTTTTT,CASSPLDRRNTGELFF
TRBD2,TRBJ2-1,NA,TRBV9,TGTGCCAGCAGCGTGGTCGGGGGGTTTTACAATGAGCAGTTCTTC,CASSVVGGFYNEQFF
NA,TRBJ2-3,NA,TRBV6-5,TGTGCCAGCAGTTACACCACTACCGGGAGTTTTAAGTATTTT,CASSYTTTGSFKYF
NA,TRBJ1-1,few,TRBV29-1,TGCAGCGTTGAGATTTACACTGAAGCTTTCTTT,CSVEIYTEAFF
TRBD1,TRBJ1-5,NA,TRBV5-5,TGTGCCAGCAGCTTGGCGGGCAGGGGGACATTGCCCCAGCATTTT,CASSLAGRGTLPQHF